The T cell receptor (beta chain) under discussion was sequenced for a study of T cell repertoires in cytomegalovirus infection. Study overall: A matching HLA type, together with CMV infection, was signaled by public TCR beta signatures.

Study results and limitations: Clonotype analysis showed dominance of the ex vivo response by HLA-C-restricted CMV-specific TCR beta clonotypes. Pooled public TCR beta family frequency picked out CMV carriers with the relevant HLA.

Germline assignment: CDR1 MNHEY and CDR2 SMNVEV (reference sequence). This CDR3 has 13 amino acids. The ends were cut back, 8 bases at V and 4 bases at J, with 12 bases in the middle. A few counts support this clonotype. Antigen specificity is unknown. Each CDR3 protein is one row after TCRdb ran MiXCR on the reads. The table has almost 550,000 distinct CDR3 sequences, about 15% seen once; the top ten hold 20% to 30%. The sample consisted of CD8+ T cells from PBMCs. The chain combines TRBV27 with TRBJ1-5; no reliable D call. The receptor comes from a human donor in good health (CMV status not recorded). Some clones in this sample may be carry-over from other donors' samples. CDR3 protein: CASRISRNQPQHF. The CDR3 nucleotides read TGTGCCAGCCGGATCAGTCGTAATCAGCCCCAGCATTTT.